A single sample gave rise to the 8 T cell receptor beta chains below, sequenced in a study of tumor-infiltrating lymphocytes in localized non-small cell lung cancer. Sequencing used immunoSEQ multiplex PCR; TCRdb keeps in-frame clones, though not all of them. This repertoire shows about 13,000 clones, more than 65% found once; its top ten account for roughly an eighth. Sequenced sample: lung tumor tissue. The receptors shown here come from a human donor with non-small cell lung cancer.

CDR3 coding DNA: TGTGCCAGCAGCCGGGACACAACCCTCTACGAGCAGTACTTC. It is translated as CASSRDTTLYEQYF. The chain employs TRBV6-5 and TRBJ2-7, with a possible D match to TRBD1 (6 bases). The CDR3 spans 14 residues. From germline, CDR1 is MNHEY and CDR2 SVGAGI. Trimming stripped 6 bases from V and 3 bases from J, with 15 bases between.

By its share, this clone is large (0.1 to 1%). The V call is TRBV18, the J call TRBJ2-5; tentatively, D is TRBD2 (5 bases). The V gene lost 6 bases and the J gene lost 2 bases, with 13 bases spanning the gap. This CDR3 has 14 amino acids. Per the germline V gene, CDR1 is KGHSH and CDR2 is LQKENI. The CDR3 is CASSLTGLQETQYF. In nucleotides, the CDR3 is TGTGCCAGCTCCCTGACCGGACTGCAAGAGACCCAGTACTTC.

V and J are TRBV6-6 and TRBJ2-7, with D possibly TRBD2 on 5 matching bases. Deletions cut 6 bases from V and 3 bases from J, with 18 bases between. Germline V gene lookup returns CDR1 MNHNY and CDR2 SVGAGI (reference sequence). The CDR3 contains 15 residues. CDR3 DNA: TGTGCCAGCAGCAAAGAACCGGGATTCTACTACGAGCAGTACTTC. It specifies CASSKEPGFYYEQYF.

The chain has TRBV15 and TRBJ1-5, with 8 bases identical to TRBD1. With V trimmed by 1 base and J by 6 bases, 11 bases remained unmatched. The CDR3 extends over 17 amino acids. In germline, CDR1 is LNHNV, CDR2 YYDKDF (reference sequence). In DNA, the CDR3 is TGTGCCACCAGCAGAGCGGGACAGGCAGGGGCTGGTCAGCCCCAGCATTTT. Encoded protein: CATSRAGQAGAGQPQHF.

A few counts support this clone. The genes are TRBV2 and TRBJ1-5; no clear D gene. This CDR3 spans 12 amino acids. Germline V CDR1 and CDR2: SNHLY, FYNNEI. V lost 6 bases and J 5 bases, leaving 8 bases between the germline ends. The CDR3: CASSLRDQPQHF. CDR3 nucleotides: TGTGCCAGCAGCCTGAGGGATCAGCCCCAGCATTTT.

This rearrangement joins TRBV15 to TRBJ2-3, with TRBD1 matching over 9 bases. The V gene end was trimmed by 8 bases and the J gene end by 1 base; junction bases not matched to a gene: 1. The CDR3 sequence is 13 residues long. Germline V gives CDR1 LNHNV, CDR2 YYDKDF (reference sequence). The CDR3 sequence: CATGTGRTDTQYF. The CDR3 DNA reads as TGTGCCACCGGGACAGGGCGCACAGATACGCAGTATTTT. Using reference TRBV15 and TRBJ2-3 for the parts outside the CDR3, the full variable domain is DAMVIQNPRYQVTQFGKPVTLSCSQTLNHNVMYWYQQKSSQAPKLLFHYYDKDFNNEADTPDNFQSRRPNTSFCFLDIRSPGLGDTAMYLCATGTGRTDTQYFGPGTRLTVL.

The chain carries TRBV19 and TRBJ2-4; D might be TRBD1 (6 bases). Germline V gene data show CDR1 as LNHDA and CDR2 as SQIVND (reference sequence). Deletions cut 5 bases from V and 0 bases from J, with 23 bases between. The CDR3 spans 19 residues. The CDR3 sequence is CASSSPRVGSGVAKNIQYF. Written as DNA, the CDR3 is TGTGCCAGTAGTTCACCGAGGGTAGGGTCAGGGGTAGCCAAAAACATTCAGTACTTC.

The chain has TRBV7-7 and TRBJ2-7, with D perhaps matching TRBD1 or TRBD2 (5 bases each). CDR1 and CDR2 from the germline V gene are SSHAT and FNYEAQ (reference sequence). CDR3 length: 13 residues. V lost 5 bases and J 6 bases, leaving 14 bases between the germline ends. In DNA, the CDR3 is TGTGCCAGCAGCCTCGCCGGGGCCTTCGAGCAGTACTTC. Translated: CASSLAGAFEQYF. The entire variable domain, with the rest obtained from reference TRBV7-7 and TRBJ2-7, is as follows: GAGVSQSPRYKVTKRGQDVTLRCDPISSHATLYWYQQALGQGPEFLTYFNYEAQPDKSGLPSDRFSAERPEGSISTLTIQRTEQRDSAMYRCASSLAGAFEQYFGPGTRLTVT.